A selection of T cell receptor beta chains follows, all from one sample in a study of glioma-infiltrating T cells after dendritic cell vaccination. Clones were sequenced by immunoSEQ multiplex PCR, and TCRdb holds only the in-frame ones, with some missing. The sample has approximately 64,000 clones, more than 75% seen once. The sample in question was blood, obtained before dendritic cell vaccination. These receptors came from a human donor with glioblastoma. CDR3s include the opening cysteine and the closing phenylalanine or tryptophan. Each record gives: J gene, CDR3 length, D gene, clone size, V gene, CDR3 protein, CDR3 DNA. The D gene is left open where the match is weak. The size field is filled for only some rows; it gives once, few, many or a size class.

>TRBJ1-1|10|.|.|TRBV20-1
CSAPTGNAFF
TGCAGTGCTCCTACAGGGAATGCTTTCTTT
>TRBJ1-1|13|.|.|TRBV2
CASSQNGGGDAFF
TGTGCCAGCAGTCAAAACGGTGGAGGGGACGCTTTCTTT
>TRBJ1-6|14|TRBD1|.|TRBV29-1
CSVRFGTGLSPLHF
TGCAGCGTCCGCTTCGGGACAGGGCTTTCACCCCTCCACTTT
>TRBJ2-4|15|.|.|TRBV4-1
CASSQDQGLENIQYF
TGCGCCAGCAGCCAAGATCAGGGGCTGGAAAACATTCAGTACTTC
>TRBJ2-1|16|.|.|TRBV9
CASSVGLSVMQNEQFF
TGTGCCAGCAGCGTGGGACTCTCTGTCATGCAGAATGAGCAGTTCTTC
>TRBJ2-3|11|.|.|TRBV7-9
CASTPGDTQYF
TGTGCCAGCACCCCGGGAGATACGCAGTATTTT
>TRBJ2-1|17|.|.|TRBV5-4
CASSDPGLVSSYNEQFF
TGTGCCAGCAGCGATCCGGGACTCGTAAGCTCCTACAATGAGCAGTTCTTC
>TRBJ2-5|16|TRBD2|few|TRBV28
CASSLLSSGGEETQYF
TGTGCCAGCAGTTTATTATCCAGCGGGGGTGAAGAGACCCAGTACTTC
>TRBJ2-5|15|TRBD2|.|TRBV6-6
CASTPAGSGSGPQYF
TGTGCCAGCACCCCAGCGGGGAGCGGTAGTGGGCCCCAGTACTTC
>TRBJ2-1|15|TRBD2|once|TRBV5-1
CASSLPAGGLYEQFF
TGCGCCAGCAGCTTACCAGCGGGGGGCCTCTATGAGCAGTTCTTC
>TRBJ2-3|13|TRBD2|.|TRBV4-1
CASSQEGAGGRYF
TGCGCCAGCAGCCAAGAAGGAGCGGGGGGGAGGTATTTT
>TRBJ1-6|14|.|.|TRBV14
CASSQKWANSPLHF
TGTGCCAGCAGCCAAAAGTGGGCGAATTCACCCCTCCACTTT
>TRBJ2-7|14|.|.|TRBV6-1
CASSDQPQGHEQYF
TGTGCCAGCAGTGATCAACCACAGGGCCACGAGCAGTACTTC
>TRBJ2-7|12|.|.|TRBV6-5
CASSTPYYEQYF
TGTGCCAGCAGCACCCCCTACTACGAGCAGTACTTC
>TRBJ2-7|14|.|.|TRBV6-6
CASSYIQGSREQYF
TGTGCCAGCAGTTACATCCAGGGAAGTAGGGAGCAGTACTTC
>TRBJ1-1|14|TRBD1|once|TRBV10-3
CAISVGTGRTEAFF
TGTGCCATCAGTGTCGGGACAGGTCGCACTGAAGCTTTCTTT
>TRBJ2-5|13|.|.|TRBV7-9
CASIPGMGETQYF
TGTGCCAGCATACCGGGAATGGGGGAGACCCAGTACTTC
>TRBJ2-4|13|TRBD1|.|TRBV28
CASSLVRGNIQYF
TGTGCCAGCAGTTTAGTCAGGGGGAACATTCAGTACTTC
>TRBJ1-1|14|TRBD1|.|TRBV9
CASSEGQADTEAFF
TGTGCCAGCAGCGAGGGACAGGCAGACACTGAAGCTTTCTTT
>TRBJ2-3|15|TRBD2|once|TRBV27
CASSPGGLVYGTQYF
TGTGCCAGCAGTCCTGGGGGACTAGTTTATGGTACGCAGTATTTT
>TRBJ2-5|13|.|.|TRBV30
CAWSPGQIETQYF
TGTGCCTGGAGTCCCGGACAGATAGAGACCCAGTACTTC
>TRBJ2-3|15|TRBD2|.|TRBV28
CASRPIAGAGDTQYF
TGTGCCAGCAGGCCAATAGCGGGGGCTGGAGATACGCAGTATTTT
>TRBJ1-4|17|TRBD1|.|TRBV7-2
CASSLGQVIATNEKLFF
TGTGCCAGCAGCTTGGGACAGGTTATTGCAACTAATGAAAAACTGTTTTTT
>TRBJ1-3|16|TRBD1|.|TRBV2
CASTTGGAVSGNTIYF
TGTGCCAGTACTACAGGGGGCGCGGTTTCTGGAAACACCATATATTTT
>TRBJ1-4|14|.|.|TRBV11-2
CASSVQGGLGKLFF
TGTGCCAGCAGCGTACAGGGTGGATTGGGAAAACTGTTTTTT
>TRBJ2-3|17|TRBD2|.|TRBV4-2
CASSQDDQRGRTDTQYF
TGTGCCAGCAGCCAAGATGACCAGCGGGGGCGCACAGATACGCAGTATTTT
>TRBJ1-2|14|TRBD1|.|TRBV2
CASSEQDRGLGYTF
TGTGCCAGCAGTGAACAGGACAGGGGGCTCGGCTACACCTTC
>TRBJ2-3|15|TRBD2|.|TRBV11-2
CASSFLAGGPDTQYF
TGTGCCAGCAGCTTCCTAGCGGGGGGTCCAGATACGCAGTATTTT
>TRBJ2-2|16|TRBD1|.|TRBV5-6
CASNRVGTGGVGELFF
TGTGCCAGCAACCGGGTCGGGACAGGGGGCGTCGGGGAGCTGTTTTTT
>TRBJ1-5|14|.|.|TRBV6-5
CATSLVLGGQPQHF
TGTGCCACCTCGCTCGTACTTGGCGGTCAGCCCCAGCATTTT
>TRBJ2-3|16|TRBD2|.|TRBV9
CASSILTSGGTDTQYF
TGTGCCAGCAGCATATTAACTAGCGGGGGTACAGATACGCAGTATTTT
>TRBJ2-1|15|.|.|TRBV27
CASSTGLGSYNEQFF
TGTGCCAGCAGTACGGGACTTGGCTCCTACAATGAGCAGTTCTTC
>TRBJ1-1|15|.|.|TRBV30
CAWSPLRVGNTEAFF
TGTGCCTGGAGCCCCCTGCGGGTAGGGAACACTGAAGCTTTCTTT
>TRBJ2-2|12|.|once|TRBV7-7
CASTPGAGELFF
TGTGCTAGCACCCCGGGGGCCGGGGAGCTGTTTTTT
>TRBJ2-3|15|TRBD2|.|TRBV5-4
CASSKRGADTDTQYF
TGTGCCAGCAGCAAGCGGGGGGCGGACACAGATACGCAGTATTTT
>TRBJ2-7|18|TRBD2|.|TRBV7-2
CASSSTLILSGGTYEQYF
TGTGCCAGCAGCTCCACACTAATTTTGTCGGGGGGAACCTACGAGCAGTACTTC
>TRBJ1-3|14|TRBD1|.|TRBV19
CASSSRTGGNTIYF
TGTGCCAGTAGTTCCCGGACAGGGGGAAACACCATATATTTT
>TRBJ2-6|14|.|.|TRBV7-2
CASSFRDGANVLTF
TGTGCCAGCAGCTTCAGGGATGGGGCCAACGTCCTGACTTTC
>TRBJ2-4|17|.|.|TRBV18
CASSPSLTALAKNIQYF
TGTGCCAGCTCACCTTCTCTGACAGCCCTAGCCAAAAACATTCAGTACTTC
>TRBJ2-3|16|.|.|TRBV13
CASSSGTGGITDTQYF
TGTGCCAGCAGCTCGGGTACGGGGGGCATAACAGATACGCAGTATTTT
>TRBJ2-7|12|.|many|TRBV6-1
CASSRRALEQYF
TGTGCCAGCAGCAGGAGGGCTCTCGAGCAGTACTTC
>TRBJ1-1|12|.|.|TRBV25-1
CASREGQLEAFF
TGTGCCAGCAGGGAAGGACAGCTTGAAGCTTTCTTT
>TRBJ1-4|14|.|.|TRBV7-6
CASSVQGGGEKLFF
TGTGCCAGCAGCGTACAGGGAGGGGGTGAAAAACTGTTTTTT
>TRBJ1-2|14|.|.|TRBV6-1
CASSEAGTNYGYTF
TGTGCCAGCAGTGAAGCGGGCACTAACTATGGCTACACCTTC